Described below is a single T cell receptor (beta chain) sequence and its context. Antigen specificity is unknown. The source of the sample is a study of untreated major depressive disorder. Among patients, depression was moderate to severe. About 96% CD4+ purity was typical by flow cytometry. Trimming left V 3 bases short and J 4 bases short, with 14 bases between. The CDR3 has 15 amino acids. CDR1 SGHRS and CDR2 YFSETQ come from the germline V gene. Some clones are missing from TCRdb's copy, which holds only in-frame ones; the method was immunoSEQ multiplex PCR. The sample has around 13,000 clones, about nine tenths seen once. Study outcomes and limitations: TRBV05-01 (Vbeta 5.1) usage was higher in CD4+ T cells of depressed patients than controls.

The origin of this receptor is a young woman with major depressive disorder. The V and J genes are TRBV5-1 and TRBJ2-1, with a tentative D call TRBD1 (6 bases). The sequenced sample consisted of CD4+ T cells from PBMCs. The CDR3 bases are TGCGCCAGCAGCTCGACGACCGGGACATACAATGAGCAGTTCTTC. The encoded protein is CASSSTTGTYNEQFF.